A single sample gave rise to the 9 T cell receptor beta chains below, sequenced in a study of regulatory T cells in long-lasting Graves disease. Sample time point: persistent/refractory GD, antithyroid drugs over 5 years with positive TRAb. The TCR library was prepared using RNA isolated from PBMCs. Sequencing libraries for TCR beta were prepared with iRepertoire HTBI primers and Arm-PCR of CDR3 regions. TCRdb re-derived calls from the multiplex PCR reads in MiXCR, one entry per CDR3 protein. The sample includes approximately 470,000 distinct CDR3 sequences, 20% to 25% of them seen just once. Sequenced material: peripheral blood mononuclear cells (PBMCs), taken when the disease was refractory, from a patient treated with antithyroid drugs. The receptors stem from a female donor with Graves disease.

This clonotype occurred many times. The chain recombines TRBV11-2 with TRBJ2-5, with 10 bases fitting TRBD2. V was pared by 3 bases and J by 5 bases, with 9 bases of the junction left unmatched. The germline CDR1 and CDR2 sequences are SGHAT and FQNNGV. The CDR3 runs to 16 residues. Here the CDR3 DNA reads TGTGCCAGCAGCTTGTCAGCGGGAGGGCAGTACGAGACCCAGTACTTC. Amino acids: CASSLSAGGQYETQYF.

This clonotype was observed a handful of times. This rearrangement joins TRBV9 to TRBJ2-2; no reliable D call. This CDR3 spans 14 amino acids. The V and J ends lost 0 bases and 6 bases respectively, with 9 bases between them. Germline-derived CDR1 and CDR2 are SGDLS and YYNGEE. The DNA for the CDR3 is TGTGCCAGCAGCGTAGAGCCGGCCGCCGGGGAGCTGTTTTTT. Translated, it gives CASSVEPAAGELFF.

There are many counts of this clonotype. This chain uses TRBV6-5 with TRBJ1-1; D remains ambiguous. Trimming took off 2 bases at V and 0 bases at J, with 4 bases between the two ends. This CDR3 has 13 residues. Germline CDR1 MNHEY, CDR2 SVGAGI. The DNA of the CDR3 is TGTGCCAGCAGTTACGTGATGAACACTGAAGCTTTCTTT. The encoded protein is CASSYVMNTEAFF.

At least ten counts were recorded for this clonotype. The chain links TRBV7-9 to TRBJ2-7; a possible D gene is TRBD2 (7 bases). V was clipped by 7 bases and J by 0 bases, with 13 bases between them. This CDR3 comprises 14 residues. Germline CDR1 is SEHNR and CDR2 is FQNEAQ (reference sequence). The CDR3 sequence: CASKGGDTSYEQYF. Written as DNA, the CDR3 is TGTGCCAGCAAGGGAGGGGACACCTCCTACGAGCAGTACTTC.

The chain's CDR3 is CASSSANNSPLHF. The CDR3 coding sequence is TGCGCCAGCAGCTCGGCCAATAATTCACCCCTCCACTTT. The gene calls are TRBV5-1 and TRBJ1-6, with no clear D. Germline assignment: CDR1 SGHRS and CDR2 YFSETQ. This CDR3 is 13 amino acids long. The ends were cut back, 3 bases at V and 5 bases at J, with 6 bases in the middle.

This chain connects TRBV3-1 to TRBJ2-5; D gene unclear. Trimming left V 6 bases short and J 5 bases short, with 13 bases between. CDR1 and CDR2 from the germline V gene are LGHDT and YNNKEL (reference sequence). The CDR3 totals 13 residues. Written as DNA, the CDR3 is TGTGCCAGCAGTGACCCCCGAGGCGAGACCCAGTACTTC. Encoded protein: CASSDPRGETQYF.

V gene TRBV5-1 combines with J gene TRBJ1-4; D is unresolved. Germline V CDR1 and CDR2: SGHRS, YFSETQ. Trimming stripped 6 bases from V and 7 bases from J, with 28 bases between. This CDR3 comprises 18 residues. DNA of the CDR3: TGCGCCAGCACGGTTGGAGATAGAGGGCTCAATCGGATTGAAAAACTGTTTTTT. Translated, it gives CASTVGDRGLNRIEKLFF.

The chain links TRBV3-1 to TRBJ2-1, with TRBD2 identical over 9 bases. With V trimmed by 7 bases and J by 6 bases, 4 bases remained unmatched. This CDR3 is built from 13 residues. Looked up from germline, CDR1 is LGHDT and CDR2 is YNNKEL (reference sequence). The CDR3 sequence is CASNLAGINEQFF. In DNA, the CDR3 is TGTGCCAGCAACCTAGCGGGAATCAATGAGCAGTTCTTC.

The rearrangement joins TRBV5-8 to TRBJ1-1; 10 bases are a match to TRBD1. Germline assignment: CDR1 SGHTS and CDR2 YDEGEE. Unmatched junction bases numbered 5, after V lost 4 bases and J lost 11 bases. This CDR3 spans 12 amino acids. The CDR3 nucleotides are TGTGCCAGCAGCCAGTTGGGACAGGGGGCTTTCTTT. Translated, it gives CASSQLGQGAFF.